The TCR beta chain under discussion was sequenced for a study of vaccination effects on CD4 cells after COVID-19. Under the ViraFEST assay, PBMC were stimulated with viral peptide pools so that antigen-specific CD4+ T cells expanded. Sequencing was performed afterwards. Isolation of CD4+ T cells took place after less than twelve days of culture. Each participant was administered two doses of either the BNT162b2 or the mRNA-1273 vaccine. The CDR3 consists of 13 residues. Germline V CDR1 and CDR2: MDHEN, SYDVKM. The germline V and J ends were trimmed by 8 bases and 1 base, with 8 bases remaining between them. Broader study findings: Cross-reactivity toward common cold coronaviruses was confined to only 1 of 255 vaccine-induced clones in healthy vaccinees.

Method: immunoSEQ multiplex PCR; TCRdb's copy keeps in-frame clones and lacks some. The data show tens of thousands of clones, 78% seen once. To note about this clone: Its antigen is not known.

The sequences come from CD4+ T cells from PBMCs cultured with HCoV-OC43 spike peptides, collected after COVID-19 vaccination. Subset: HCoV-OC43 spike overlapping peptide pool stimulation. The genes are TRBV28 and TRBJ1-4; D is uncertain. The receptor comes from a human donor who received a COVID-19 vaccine. The CDR3 DNA follows: TGTGCCAGCCTGGACCGAACTAATGAAAAACTGTTTTTT. Its translation is CASLDRTNEKLFF.